What follows is one T cell receptor beta chain and its context. Antigen: not known. Preparation of TRB cDNA libraries relied on 5' RACE carrying UMI labels. TCRdb reprocessed the 5' RACE reads, keeping one entry per CDR3 protein, no DNA. The specimen's table records around 40,000 distinct CDR3 sequences. Every subset of CD8+ T cells was sorted in triplicate at 300,000 or so cells each. The naive CD8+ gate required CD45RO-CCR7+CD27+CD95- phenotype. The data are from a study of CXCR3-negative and CXCR3-positive naive CD8 T cells. Study results and limitations: Comparably high diversity was seen in both naive subsets, and much lower diversity in memory CD8+ cells. CXCR3-expressing naive cells carried TRB CDR3s more hydrophobic than those of CXCR3-negative naive cells.

Per germline, CDR1 SSHAT and CDR2 FNYEAQ (reference sequence). The CDR3 contains 15 residues. The chain recombines TRBV7-7 with TRBJ2-1; TCRdb's assignment of TRBD2 cannot be checked, as there is no DNA. The sequence was obtained from a human donor in good health. Some clones in this sample may be carry-over from other donors' samples. Material: naive CXCR3- CD8+ T cells from blood. The sample's subset: CD45RO-CCR7+CD27+CD95- naive CD8+ T cells lacking CXCR3 (TNR3-). CDR3 residues: CASSAGPESSNEQFF.